This TCR beta chain was captured in a study of radiation and T cells in renal cell carcinoma (dated by TCRdb to the early 2020s). Context from the whole study: The samples were drawn from a clinical trial, where primary renal cell carcinomas were treated with 15 Gy of stereotactic body radiation therapy and then removed by nephrectomy 4 weeks afterward. A total of around 50 samples underwent TCR beta sequencing, made up of about 25 tumors and about 27 peripheral blood samples. A total of 3.5 million to 4.5 million unique CDR3 nucleotide sequences, encoding around 2.7 million unique CDR3 amino acid sequences, were found across all 50 or so samples.

Per the publication, the time point label means: blood 2 weeks post-SBRT. This specimen's treatment or condition label, interpreted: 15 Gy SBRT to primary tumor, nephrectomy 4 weeks later. To track tumor-enriched clonotypes, serial peripheral blood was sampled from radiation-treated patients at baseline and at 2 weeks and 4 weeks after SBRT. Every patient's renal cell carcinoma showed clear cell pathology. The QIAamp DNA Blood Mini Kit (Qiagen) was used to prepare genomic DNA for TCR sequencing. Only samples passing all quality control checks were included in the analyses. V is pared back by 7 bases and J by 1 base, with 13 bases lying between the germline termini. The CDR3 sequence holds 13 residues, the cysteine and phenylalanine included. The kept DNA is CDR3 alone, 39 bases in frame from the first base. CDR1 and CDR2 are drawn from the germline V gene (reference sequence): GTSNPN, SVGIG. The full study reports these points: Tracking of blood repertoire dynamics stopped at approximately 4 weeks after treatment, with no follow-up past that point. Because pretreatment tumor biopsies were not available, the study could not determine whether clonotypes were already present within the tumor at baseline. In blood, the top tumor clonotypes increased between baseline and 2 weeks post-radiation and then shrank by 4 weeks, which suggests that tumor-resident clones expanded only transiently. Effects of radiation dose or scheduling on the TCR repertoire could not be addressed with the single-armed trial design.

TCR beta libraries were generated from genomic DNA with the immunoSEQ kit, following the manufacturer's recommendations. For library preparation, a first multiplex PCR was performed with proprietary primers, followed by a second PCR in which unique barcodes were added, and bead cleanups were performed after each round. A kit-provided positive control reaction and a negative control reaction were included in every sample batch. The final libraries underwent checking on an Agilent 4200 TapeStation D1000 ScreenTape, volumetric pooling, and quantification by qPCR. Sequencing was performed on an Illumina NextSeq500 using a MidOutput 150-cycle cartridge, with 156 Read1 cycles, 15 Index1 cycles, and the kit custom primers. The pooled library was loaded at roughly 1 pM with roughly 20% PhiX control spiked in. On the study's bioinformatics: Vendor-processed data were analyzed in R, with a clonotype defined as all T cells sharing the same CDR3 nucleotide sequence. In the clone abundance analyses, frequencies were normalized to the 10,000 most abundant clones in each sample. Public T cell clones, averaging fewer than five per sample, were removed before analysis. An abundance difference of at least 32-fold between compartments was the criterion for calling clonotypes tumor-enriched or baseline blood-enriched. Clonotypes expanded or contracted between blood time points were identified with a beta-binomial differential abundance model. Similarity between tumor and blood repertoires was quantified using the Baroni-Urbani and Buser coefficient, and groups were compared with two-tailed Wilcoxon tests in R. Entries here come from immuneACCESS through TCRdb and include only in-frame sequences with V and J called. Some clones fail to appear in such tables; in the studies checked, an unresolved V gene covers under half of the shortfall, and the cause of the remainder is unknown. Clone size and V and J calls were adopted from that table, with D and trimming inferred from the DNA. The sample yields more than 100,000 clones; approximately 90% were counted once. The top ten constitute approximately 6% of the sample.

This clone was seen a handful of times. Which antigen it targets is not known. The record has no base qualities; no much larger clone is one base away. The source of this sequence is an older woman with renal cell carcinoma. The chain couples TRBV30 to TRBJ1-1; the D gene is perhaps TRBD1, from 6 matching bases. The sample here was blood, taken from a patient whose treatment included radiotherapy and nephrectomy. The sequence in DNA is TGTGCCTTCCCCGGGACATCGAACACTGAAGCTTTCTTT. Its protein reads: CAFPGTSNTEAFF.